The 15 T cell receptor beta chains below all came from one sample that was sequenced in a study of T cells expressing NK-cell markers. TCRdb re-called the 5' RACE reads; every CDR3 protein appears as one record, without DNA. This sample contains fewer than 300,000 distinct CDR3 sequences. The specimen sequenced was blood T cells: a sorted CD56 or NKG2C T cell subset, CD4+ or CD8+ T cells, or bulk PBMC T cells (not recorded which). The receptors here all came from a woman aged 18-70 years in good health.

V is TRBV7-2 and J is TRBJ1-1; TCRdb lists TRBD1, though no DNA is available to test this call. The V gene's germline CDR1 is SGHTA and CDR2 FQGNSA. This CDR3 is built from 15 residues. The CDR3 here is CASSWRIGEYTEAFF.

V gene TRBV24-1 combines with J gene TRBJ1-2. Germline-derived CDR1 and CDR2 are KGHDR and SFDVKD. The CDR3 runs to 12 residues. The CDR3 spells CATSDKVIGYTF.

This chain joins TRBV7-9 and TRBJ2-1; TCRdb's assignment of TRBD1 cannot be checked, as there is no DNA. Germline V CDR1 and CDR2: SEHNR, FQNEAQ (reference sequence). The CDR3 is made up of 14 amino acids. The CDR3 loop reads CASSPRTVNNEQFF.

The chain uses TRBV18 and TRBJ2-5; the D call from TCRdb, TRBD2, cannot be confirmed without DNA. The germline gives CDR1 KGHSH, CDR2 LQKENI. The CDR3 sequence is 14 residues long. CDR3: CASSPSGSAETQYF.

This CDR3 is CSANRDWDTDTQYF. V is TRBV20-1 and J is TRBJ2-3; there is no DNA to check the TCRdb D call of TRBD1. CDR3 length: 14 amino acids. Per germline, CDR1 DFQATT and CDR2 SNEGSKA (reference sequence).

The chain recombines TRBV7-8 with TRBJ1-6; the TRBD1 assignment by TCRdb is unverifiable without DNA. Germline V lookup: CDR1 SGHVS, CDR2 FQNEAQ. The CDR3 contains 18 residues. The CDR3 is CASSLEDRSRIYNSPLHF.

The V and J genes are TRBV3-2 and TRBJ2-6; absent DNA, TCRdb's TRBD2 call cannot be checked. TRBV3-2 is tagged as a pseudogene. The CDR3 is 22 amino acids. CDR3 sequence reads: CASRAPFGGLRSPPDGANVLTF.

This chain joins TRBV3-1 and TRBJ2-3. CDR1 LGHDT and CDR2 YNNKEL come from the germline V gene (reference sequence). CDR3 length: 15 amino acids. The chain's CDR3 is CASSQDGGSTDTQYF.

The CDR3 sequence: CASSLETPAGKQFF. The chain is built from TRBV12-3 or TRBV12-4 and TRBJ2-1; TCRdb names TRBD2, which stays unverified in the absence of DNA. The CDR3 spans 14 residues.

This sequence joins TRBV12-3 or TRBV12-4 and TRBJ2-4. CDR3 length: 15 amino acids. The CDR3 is CASSLGSGLRDIQYF.

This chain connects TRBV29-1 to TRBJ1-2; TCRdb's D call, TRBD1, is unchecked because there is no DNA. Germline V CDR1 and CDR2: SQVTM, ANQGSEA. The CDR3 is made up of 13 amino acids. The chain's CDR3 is CSVAPGTDYGYTF.

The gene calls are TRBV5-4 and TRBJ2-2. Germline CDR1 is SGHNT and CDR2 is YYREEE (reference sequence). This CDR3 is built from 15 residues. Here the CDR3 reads CASSLMGRDTGELFF.

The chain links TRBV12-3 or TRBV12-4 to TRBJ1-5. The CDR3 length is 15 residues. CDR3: CASSLGWTADQPQHF.

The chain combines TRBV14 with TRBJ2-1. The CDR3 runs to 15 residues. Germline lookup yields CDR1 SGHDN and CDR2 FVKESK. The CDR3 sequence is CASSQGTTSYNEQFF.

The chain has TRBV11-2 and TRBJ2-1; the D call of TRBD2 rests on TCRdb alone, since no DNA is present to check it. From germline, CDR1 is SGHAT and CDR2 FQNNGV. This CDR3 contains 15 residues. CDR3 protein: CASSSPAGWGGEQFF.